The T cell receptor (beta chain) described here comes from a study of metastatic and nonmetastatic thyroid tumors. General study results and limits: Reports indicated that malignant thyroid tumors showed significantly higher TCR beta diversity than benign nodules did, in blood and tumor.

Trimming removed 2 bases from V and 6 bases from J; junction bases left unmatched: 4. Germline V gives CDR1 MNHEY, CDR2 SVGEGT. This CDR3 is built from 14 residues. This clone showed up many times. Its specificity is unknown. Via MiXCR, TCRdb re-called the PCR reads. The sample holds over 70,000 clones, roughly 18% seen once. Each patient came to thyroid surgery without any prior treatment (of any kind). This receptor was identified in a female donor with papillary thyroid cancer or a benign thyroid nodule (not recorded which). Some clones in this sample may be carry-over from other donors' samples. The material sequenced was blood. The chain employs TRBV6-2 or TRBV6-3 and TRBJ2-1; 7 bases fit TRBD2. Here the CDR3 reads CASSYPSGSNEQFF. Here the CDR3 DNA reads TGTGCCAGCAGTTACCCTAGCGGATCCAATGAGCAGTTCTTC.